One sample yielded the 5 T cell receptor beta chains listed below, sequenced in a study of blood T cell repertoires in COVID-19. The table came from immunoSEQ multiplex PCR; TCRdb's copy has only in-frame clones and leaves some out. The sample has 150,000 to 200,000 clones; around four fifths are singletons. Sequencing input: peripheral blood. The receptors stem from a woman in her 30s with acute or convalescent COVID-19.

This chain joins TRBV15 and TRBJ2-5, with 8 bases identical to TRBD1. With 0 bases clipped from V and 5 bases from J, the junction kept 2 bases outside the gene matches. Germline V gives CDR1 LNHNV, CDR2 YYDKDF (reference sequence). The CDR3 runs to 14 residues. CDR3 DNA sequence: TGTGCCACCAGCAGAGACAGGGGGCATGAGACCCAGTACTTC. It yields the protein CATSRDRGHETQYF.

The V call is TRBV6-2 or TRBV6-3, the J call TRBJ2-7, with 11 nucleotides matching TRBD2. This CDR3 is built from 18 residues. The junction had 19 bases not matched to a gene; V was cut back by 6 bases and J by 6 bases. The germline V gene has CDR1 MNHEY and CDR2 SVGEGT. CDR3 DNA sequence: TGTGCCAGCAGCCATCCGATCTCAATAGCGGGGGGGCCCAGCGAGCAGTACTTC. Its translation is CASSHPISIAGGPSEQYF.

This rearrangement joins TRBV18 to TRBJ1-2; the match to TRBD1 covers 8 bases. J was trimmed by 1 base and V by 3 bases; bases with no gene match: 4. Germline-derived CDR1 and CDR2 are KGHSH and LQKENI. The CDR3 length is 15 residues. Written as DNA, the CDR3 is TGTGCCAGCTCACCGGGACAGGCCCGTAACTATGGCTACACCTTC. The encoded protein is CASSPGQARNYGYTF.

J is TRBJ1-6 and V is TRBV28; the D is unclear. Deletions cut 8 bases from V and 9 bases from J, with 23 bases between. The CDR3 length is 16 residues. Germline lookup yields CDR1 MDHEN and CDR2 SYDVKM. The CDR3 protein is CASQEFPRLSGSPLHF. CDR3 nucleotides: TGTGCCAGCCAAGAGTTCCCACGTCTTTCCGGTTCACCCCTCCACTTT. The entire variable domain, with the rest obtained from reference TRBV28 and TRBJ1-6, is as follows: DVKVTQSSRYLVKRTGEKVFLECVQDMDHENMFWYRQDPGLGLRLIYFSYDVKMKEKGDIPEGYSVSREKKERFSLILESASTNQTSMYLCASQEFPRLSGSPLHFGNGTRLTVT.

This CDR3 reads CASRGTGVRQPQHF. The CDR3 DNA reads TGTGCCAGCAGAGGTACAGGGGTTCGTCAGCCCCAGCATTTT. The chain uses TRBV6-5 and TRBJ1-5, with 7 bases that match TRBD1. V shed 6 bases and J 6 bases; nucleotides not matched to a gene: 8. Germline V CDR1 and CDR2: MNHEY, SVGAGI. This CDR3 has 14 residues.